The 20 T cell receptor beta chains below all came from one sample that was sequenced in a study of T cells in Graves' hyperthyroidism and ophthalmopathy (dated by TCRdb to between 2018 and 2020). The receptor library was made with multiplex PCR. The reads were generated on an Illumina HiSeq 2000. TCR beta CDR3 regions were amplified from RNA transcripts. The TCR CDR3 was subjected to a first round of RT-PCR using the HTBI primer set and the Qiagen OneStep RT-PCR kit. TCRdb cleaned the public reads at Q25 with fastp, built clones with MiXCR and kept in-frame beta chains. All rows with the same CDR3 protein become a single entry with the most common DNA and genes. In all, the sample holds about 380,000 distinct CDR3 sequences, and under 20% of those were seen once. The ten most abundant clones make up around two fifths of the sample. Sequenced: blood. Source of these receptors: a man aged 18 to 29 with Graves' ophthalmopathy.

The table lists this clonotype with a few counts. The CDR3 loop is CASSSGQGSSPLHF. CDR3 nucleotide sequence: TGTGCCAGCAGTTCCGGACAGGGATCTTCACCCCTCCACTTT. The chain links TRBV27 to TRBJ1-6; TRBD1 matches at 8 bases. CDR1 and CDR2 (germline): MNHEY, SMNVEV (reference sequence). The CDR3 is 14 residues long. V was clipped by 4 bases and J by 9 bases; unmatched bases: 5.

To note about this clonotype: A clone one base away is much larger, so this may be a read error. The chain uses TRBV18 and TRBJ1-6, with D unresolved. Trimming removed 2 bases from V and 11 bases from J, with 10 bases in between. Germline-derived CDR1 and CDR2 are KGHSH and LQKENI. The CDR3 has 13 amino acids. CDR3 DNA: TGTGCCAGCTCACCATTCGAGGATCCACCCCTCCACTTT. Protein: CASSPFEDPPLHF.

This chain connects TRBV7-6 to TRBJ2-3; D is undetermined. V gave up 2 bases and J gave up 0 bases, with 9 bases separating them. The CDR3 sequence is 15 residues long. CDR1 is SGHVS, CDR2 FNYEAQ, per germline. The CDR3: CASSLPGLSTDTQYF. CDR3 in DNA: TGTGCCAGCAGCTTACCCGGGCTTAGCACAGATACGCAGTATTTT.

This clonotype has only a few counts. A single base separates this from a much larger clone, so it may be a read error. The genes are TRBV2 and TRBJ2-5; 13 nucleotides match TRBD2. The length of the CDR3 is 15 residues. The V and J ends lost 7 bases and 6 bases, in that order; junction bases with no gene match: 8. In germline, CDR1 is SNHLY, CDR2 FYNNEI. The CDR3: CASTLGLAGPQTQYF. CDR3 nucleotides: TGTGCCAGCACCCTGGGACTAGCGGGGCCACAGACCCAGTACTTC.

The sample holds a few counts of this clonotype. The CDR3 reads CASSLWGSGGSETQYF. CDR3 bases: TGTGCCAGCAGTTTATGGGGTAGCGGGGGGTCTGAGACCCAGTACTTC. The chain carries TRBV28 and TRBJ2-5; TRBD2 matches at 10 bases. V gave up 0 bases and J gave up 5 bases; unmatched junction bases: 6. CDR1 MDHEN and CDR2 SYDVKM come from the germline V gene. CDR3 size: 16 residues. Supplemented by reference TRBV28 and TRBJ2-5, the full variable domain reads DVKVTQSSRYLVKRTGEKVFLECVQDMDHENMFWYRQDPGLGLRLIYFSYDVKMKEKGDIPEGYSVSREKKERFSLILESASTNQTSMYLCASSLWGSGGSETQYFGPGTRLLVL.

This clonotype was seen at least ten times. This chain links TRBV11-3 with TRBJ2-3; no firm D call. V was trimmed by 5 bases and J by 6 bases, leaving 12 bases between them. The CDR3 totals 13 residues. Germline assignment: CDR1 SGHNT and CDR2 YENEEA. The CDR3 nucleotides are TGTGCCAGCAGCCACAACCACGGGGATACGCAGTATTTT. As protein: CASSHNHGDTQYF.

CDR3 bases: TGTGCCAGCAGCCGAGAGGGGGGCGATGGCTACACCTTC. Its protein product is CASSREGGDGYTF. V and J are TRBV9 and TRBJ1-2, with D possibly being TRBD1 (6 bases). The ends were cut back, 4 bases at V and 6 bases at J, with 13 bases in the middle. Germline V CDR1 and CDR2: SGDLS, YYNGEE. The CDR3 length is 13 residues.

This clonotype showed up just a few times. Just one base apart from a much larger clone, this may be a read error. The gene calls are TRBV2 and TRBJ2-7; D gene unclear. Germline-derived CDR1 and CDR2 are SNHLY and FYNNEI. This CDR3 is 13 amino acids long. The germline V and J ends were trimmed by 6 bases and 5 bases, with 14 bases remaining between them. The CDR3 region is CASRTQNPDEQYF. The DNA of the CDR3 is TGTGCCAGCAGGACGCAAAACCCTGACGAGCAGTACTTC.

In this sample, this clonotype turned up a few times. The V gene is TRBV20-1, the J gene TRBJ1-2; tentatively, D is TRBD1 (5 bases). V was clipped by 0 bases and J by 7 bases, with 18 bases between them. CDR3 length: 15 residues. Germline CDR1 and CDR2: DFQATT and SNEGSKA (reference sequence). CDR3 sequence reads: CSAREGDRAESGYTF. As DNA, the CDR3 is TGCAGTGCTAGAGAGGGGGACCGGGCCGAGAGTGGCTACACCTTC.

The CDR3 DNA is TGTGCCAGCAGCCCGGTTGTGGCGGGTGAAAAACTGTTTTTT. Translated: CASSPVVAGEKLFF. This chain uses TRBV7-6 with TRBJ1-4; no clear D gene. The CDR3 extends over 14 amino acids. Trimming took 5 bases from V and 7 from J, leaving 14 bases between them. Germline CDR1 SGHVS, CDR2 FNYEAQ.

This clonotype was counted a single time. V gene TRBV3-1 combines with J gene TRBJ2-5, with D perhaps matching TRBD1 or TRBD2 (6 bases each). The CDR3 is 16 amino acids. V was cut by 2 bases and J by 5 bases, with 18 bases left in between. Germline-derived CDR1 and CDR2 are LGHDT and YNNKEL (reference sequence). The CDR3 loop is CASSQKSETRGETQYF. DNA of the CDR3: TGTGCCAGCAGCCAAAAGTCAGAGACTAGGGGGGAGACCCAGTACTTC.

This clonotype was detected ten times or more. The chain recombines TRBV20-1 with TRBJ1-1, with D uncertain. The CDR3 loop spans 14 amino acids. Trimming cost V 6 bases and J 4 bases, with 18 bases left between them. Per the germline V gene, CDR1 is DFQATT and CDR2 is SNEGSKA (reference sequence). The CDR3 reads CSATSGRRTTEAFF. The CDR3 coding sequence is TGCAGTGCCACCTCGGGTAGGAGGACCACTGAAGCTTTCTTT.

This clonotype was detected many times. The chain uses TRBV20-1 and TRBJ1-5; D is ambiguous. The CDR3 length is 12 residues. Trimming removed 7 bases at V and 5 bases at J, with 12 bases between. The germline gives CDR1 DFQATT, CDR2 SNEGSKA (reference sequence). CDR3 bases: TGCAGTGTCCAGTCTGGGGATCAGCCCCAGCATTTT. Its translation is CSVQSGDQPQHF.

Comment on this clonotype: Being one base from a much bigger clone, this may be a read error. This chain links TRBV27 with TRBJ2-7; the match to TRBD1 covers 7 bases. Germline V CDR1 and CDR2: MNHEY, SMNVEV (reference sequence). The CDR3 is 15 residues long. The trim removed 5 bases at V and 0 bases at J, leaving 7 bases unmatched. DNA for the CDR3: TGTGCCAGCAGTGAGGGGGCAGGAGACTCCTACGAGCAGTACTTC. This encodes CASSEGAGDSYEQYF.

The gene calls are TRBV5-1 and TRBJ2-5; TRBD1 matches at 8 bases. V gave up 0 bases and J gave up 2 bases; unmatched junction bases: 15. The germline gives CDR1 SGHRS, CDR2 YFSETQ. The CDR3 contains 19 residues. The CDR3 DNA sequence: TGCGCCAGCAGCTTGGAATTTGACAGGGGAATTACTAAACAAGAGACCCAGTACTTC. Translating gives CASSLEFDRGITKQETQYF.

This clonotype was detected ten times or more. This chain joins TRBV24-1 and TRBJ1-5; TRBD1 matches at 7 bases. Unmatched junction bases numbered 4, after V lost 9 bases and J lost 3 bases. This CDR3 has 13 amino acids. Per germline, CDR1 KGHDR and CDR2 SFDVKD. In DNA form, the CDR3 reads TGTGCCACCGGGACAGACCCCAATCAGCCCCAGCATTTT. It is translated as CATGTDPNQPQHF.

This clonotype was seen only a few times. J is TRBJ1-2 and V is TRBV10-3; D ambiguous. V dropped 0 bases and J dropped 6 bases, with 17 bases sitting between them. CDR1 and CDR2 from the germline V gene are ENHRY and SYGVKD. This CDR3 spans 16 amino acids. The CDR3, as DNA: TGTGCCATCAGTGAGTCGAACCCGCTCGGAACGAATGGCTACACCTTC. Its protein is CAISESNPLGTNGYTF.

The chain is built from TRBV5-1 and TRBJ2-3, with D unclear. The CDR3 totals 15 residues. Trimming took 4 bases from V and 3 from J, leaving 15 bases between them. Germline V gene data show CDR1 as SGHRS and CDR2 as YFSETQ. Here the CDR3 DNA reads TGCGCCAGCAGCCCCCTAGACGGGCGAACAGATACGCAGTATTTT. The encoded protein is CASSPLDGRTDTQYF.

The rearrangement uses TRBV7-9 and TRBJ2-7; TRBD2 might be the D (6 bases). The CDR3 is 17 residues long. Trimming took 2 bases from V and 2 from J, leaving 19 bases between them. The germline CDR1 and CDR2 sequences are SEHNR and FQNEAQ (reference sequence). CDR3 nucleotide sequence: TGTGCCAGCAGCTTACTATTGTGGGAGGACCAAACCTACGAGCAGTACTTC. Its translation: CASSLLLWEDQTYEQYF.

This clonotype was recorded at least ten times. The rearrangement links TRBV20-1 to TRBJ2-7; 7 nucleotides line up with TRBD1. In germline, CDR1 is DFQATT, CDR2 SNEGSKA (reference sequence). Germline trimming cut 6 bases from V and 3 bases from J; bases unmatched to any gene: 5. The CDR3 is 12 amino acids. CDR3 nucleotide sequence: TGCAGTGCCACCGACAGGGACTACGAGCAGTACTTC. This sequence encodes CSATDRDYEQYF.